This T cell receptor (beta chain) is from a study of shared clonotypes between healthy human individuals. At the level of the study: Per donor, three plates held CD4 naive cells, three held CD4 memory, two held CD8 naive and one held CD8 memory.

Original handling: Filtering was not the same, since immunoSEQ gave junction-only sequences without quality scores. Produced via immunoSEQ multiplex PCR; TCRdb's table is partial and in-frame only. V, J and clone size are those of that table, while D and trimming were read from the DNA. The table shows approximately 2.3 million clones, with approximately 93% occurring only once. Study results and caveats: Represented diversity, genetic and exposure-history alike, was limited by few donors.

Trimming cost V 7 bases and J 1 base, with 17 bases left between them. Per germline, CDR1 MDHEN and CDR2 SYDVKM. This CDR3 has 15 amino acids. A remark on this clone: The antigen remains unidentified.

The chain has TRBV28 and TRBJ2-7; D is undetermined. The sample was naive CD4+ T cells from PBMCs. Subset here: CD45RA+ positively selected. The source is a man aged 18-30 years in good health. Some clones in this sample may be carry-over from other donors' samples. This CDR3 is CASTPGASRSYEQYF. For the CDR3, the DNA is TGTGCCAGCACCCCAGGTGCCTCCCGATCCTACGAGCAGTACTTC.